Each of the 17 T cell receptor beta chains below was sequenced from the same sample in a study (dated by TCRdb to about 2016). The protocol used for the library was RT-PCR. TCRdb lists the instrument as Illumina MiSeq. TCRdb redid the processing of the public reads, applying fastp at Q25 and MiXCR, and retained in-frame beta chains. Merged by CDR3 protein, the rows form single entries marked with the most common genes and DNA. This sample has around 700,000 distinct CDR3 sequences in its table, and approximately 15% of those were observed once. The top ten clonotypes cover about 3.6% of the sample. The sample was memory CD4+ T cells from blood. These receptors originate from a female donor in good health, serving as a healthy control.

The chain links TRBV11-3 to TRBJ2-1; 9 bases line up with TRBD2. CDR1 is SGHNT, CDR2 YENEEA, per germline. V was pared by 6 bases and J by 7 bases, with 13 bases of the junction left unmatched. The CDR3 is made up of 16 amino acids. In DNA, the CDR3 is TGTGCCAGCAGTCCCTACTCGGCGGGAGGGCCGAATGAGCAGTTCTTC. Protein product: CASSPYSAGGPNEQFF.

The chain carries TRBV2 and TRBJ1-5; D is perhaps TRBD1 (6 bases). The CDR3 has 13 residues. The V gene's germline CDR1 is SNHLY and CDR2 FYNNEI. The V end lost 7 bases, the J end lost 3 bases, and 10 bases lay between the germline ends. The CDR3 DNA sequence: TGTGCCAGCAATGGGGACACCAATCAGCCCCAGCATTTT. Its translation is CASNGDTNQPQHF.

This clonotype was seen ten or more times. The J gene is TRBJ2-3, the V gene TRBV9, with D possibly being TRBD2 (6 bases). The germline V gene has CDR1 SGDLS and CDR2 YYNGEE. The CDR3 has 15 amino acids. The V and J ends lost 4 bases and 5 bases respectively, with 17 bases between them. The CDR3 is CASSFGTESGDTQYF. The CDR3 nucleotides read TGTGCCAGCAGCTTCGGGACTGAGAGCGGAGATACGCAGTATTTT.

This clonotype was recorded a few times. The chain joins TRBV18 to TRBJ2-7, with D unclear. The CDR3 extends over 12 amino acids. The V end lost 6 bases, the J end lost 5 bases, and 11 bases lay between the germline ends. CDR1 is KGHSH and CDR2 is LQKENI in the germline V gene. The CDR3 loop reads CASSIIEDEQYF. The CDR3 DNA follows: TGTGCCAGCTCTATAATCGAGGACGAGCAGTACTTC.

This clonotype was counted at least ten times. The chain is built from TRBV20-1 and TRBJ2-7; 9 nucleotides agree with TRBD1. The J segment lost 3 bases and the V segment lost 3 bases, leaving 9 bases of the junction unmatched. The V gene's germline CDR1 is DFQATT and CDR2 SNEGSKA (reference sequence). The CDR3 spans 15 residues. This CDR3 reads CSARGFGTGIYEQYF. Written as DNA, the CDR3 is TGCAGTGCTAGGGGGTTTGGGACAGGGATCTACGAGCAGTACTTC.

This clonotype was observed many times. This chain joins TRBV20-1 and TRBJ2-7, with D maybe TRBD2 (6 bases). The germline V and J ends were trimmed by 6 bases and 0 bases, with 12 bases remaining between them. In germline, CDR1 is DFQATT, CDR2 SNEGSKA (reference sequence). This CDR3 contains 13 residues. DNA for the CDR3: TGCAGTGCAGCGGCGGGACTCTCCTACGAGCAGTACTTC. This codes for CSAAAGLSYEQYF.

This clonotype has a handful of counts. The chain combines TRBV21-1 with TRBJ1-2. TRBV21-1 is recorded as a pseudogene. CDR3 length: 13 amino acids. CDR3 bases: TGTGCCAGCAGCAAAGTGGGAGGATATGGCTACACCTTC. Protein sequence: CASSKVGGYGYTF.

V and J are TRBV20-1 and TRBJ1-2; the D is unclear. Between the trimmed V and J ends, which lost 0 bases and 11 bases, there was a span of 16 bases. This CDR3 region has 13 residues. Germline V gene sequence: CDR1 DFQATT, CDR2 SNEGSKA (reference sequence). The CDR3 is CSARDPGTAAYTF. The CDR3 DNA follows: TGCAGTGCTAGAGATCCCGGAACAGCGGCTTACACCTTC.

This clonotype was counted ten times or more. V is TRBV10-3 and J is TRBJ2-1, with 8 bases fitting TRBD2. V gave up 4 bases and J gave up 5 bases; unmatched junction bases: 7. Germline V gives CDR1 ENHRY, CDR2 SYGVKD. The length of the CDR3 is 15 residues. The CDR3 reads CAISVGLADHNEQFF. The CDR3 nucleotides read TGTGCCATCAGTGTCGGACTAGCAGATCACAATGAGCAGTTCTTC.

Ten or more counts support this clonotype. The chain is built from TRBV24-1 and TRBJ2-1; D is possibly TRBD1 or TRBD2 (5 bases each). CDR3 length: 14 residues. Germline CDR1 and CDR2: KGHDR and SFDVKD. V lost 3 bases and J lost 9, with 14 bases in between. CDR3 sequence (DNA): TGTGCCACCAGTGATATCGACCCAGGGAGTGAGCAGTTCTTC. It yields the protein CATSDIDPGSEQFF.

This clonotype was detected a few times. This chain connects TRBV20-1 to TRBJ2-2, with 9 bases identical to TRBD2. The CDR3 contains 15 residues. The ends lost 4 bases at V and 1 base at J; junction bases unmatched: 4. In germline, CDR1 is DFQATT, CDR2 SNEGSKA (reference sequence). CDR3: CSATDSGRNTGELFF. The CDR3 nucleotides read TGCAGTGCTACTGATAGCGGGAGGAACACCGGGGAGCTGTTTTTT.

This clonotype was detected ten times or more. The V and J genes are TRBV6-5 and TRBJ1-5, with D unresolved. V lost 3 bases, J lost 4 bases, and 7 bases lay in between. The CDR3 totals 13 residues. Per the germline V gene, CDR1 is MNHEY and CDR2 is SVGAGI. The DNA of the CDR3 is TGTGCCAGCAGTTATGACACTAATCAGCCCCAGCATTTT. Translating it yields CASSYDTNQPQHF.

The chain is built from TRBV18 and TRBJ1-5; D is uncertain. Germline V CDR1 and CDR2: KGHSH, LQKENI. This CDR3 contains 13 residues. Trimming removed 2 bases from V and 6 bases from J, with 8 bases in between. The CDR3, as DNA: TGTGCCAGCTCACCAGGGTCTAGTCAGCCCCAGCATTTT. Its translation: CASSPGSSQPQHF.

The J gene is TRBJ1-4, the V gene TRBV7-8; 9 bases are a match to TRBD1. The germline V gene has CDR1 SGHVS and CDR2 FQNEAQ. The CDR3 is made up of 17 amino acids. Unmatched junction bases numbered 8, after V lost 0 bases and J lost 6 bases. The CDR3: CASSLASGTGKDEKLFF. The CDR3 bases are TGTGCCAGCAGCTTAGCCTCCGGGACAGGGAAAGATGAAAAACTGTTTTTT.

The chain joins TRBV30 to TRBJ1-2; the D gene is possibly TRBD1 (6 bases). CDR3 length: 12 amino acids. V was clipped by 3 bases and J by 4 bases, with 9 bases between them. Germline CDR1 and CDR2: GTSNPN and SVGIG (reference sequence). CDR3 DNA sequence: TGTGCCTGGAGGCAGGGGACCTATGGCTACACCTTC. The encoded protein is CAWRQGTYGYTF.

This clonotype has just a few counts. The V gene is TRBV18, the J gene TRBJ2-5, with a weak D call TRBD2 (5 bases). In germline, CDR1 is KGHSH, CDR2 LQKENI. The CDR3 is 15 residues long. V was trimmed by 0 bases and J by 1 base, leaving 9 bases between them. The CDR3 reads CASSPPSLAQETQYF. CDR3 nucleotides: TGTGCCAGCTCACCACCGTCCCTAGCCCAAGAGACCCAGTACTTC.

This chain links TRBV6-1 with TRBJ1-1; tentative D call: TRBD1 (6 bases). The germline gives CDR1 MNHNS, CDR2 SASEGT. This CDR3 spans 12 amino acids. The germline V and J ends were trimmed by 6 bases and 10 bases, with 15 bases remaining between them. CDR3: CASRPNTGRAFF. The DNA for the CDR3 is TGTGCCAGCAGGCCAAACACAGGGAGAGCTTTCTTT.